Listed below are T cell receptor beta chains from one sample, sequenced in a study of PD-L1 blockade in urothelial cancer. The protocol was immunoSEQ multiplex PCR, while the TCRdb copy is restricted to in-frame clones and leaves out a portion. The sample records 25,000 to 30,000 clones, approximately 87% being singletons. This specimen was PBMCs, taken around atezolizumab (anti-PD-L1) treatment. The origin of the receptors is a man aged 45 to 65 with urothelial cancer. Both conserved end residues are trimmed from each CDR3. Each record gives: clone size, V gene, CDR3 protein. Some rows have no size entry. The others give once, few or many, or a class for an expanded clone.

>NA|TRBV27
ASSLEGTSGRALSYNEQF
>NA|TRBV5-6
ASSQTGYQETQY
>NA|TRBV7-6
ASSPGGQSSGNTIY
>once|TRBV19
ASTKRGLETDTQY
>NA|TRBV5-1
ASSFASNRQETQY
>NA|TRBV5-6
ASSPRLAGGSYNEQF
>once|TRBV4-1
ASSQGDRANSPLH
>NA|TRBV6-6
ASSTSGIQETQY
>NA|TRBV5-1
ASSPRTSGFVEQY
>NA|TRBV5-1
ASSFWEGYEQY
>NA|TRBV9
ASSLRLAGHSYNEQF
>NA|TRBV28
ASTQSRVQAF
>NA|TRBV2
ASLTTGSAGELF
>NA|TRBV27
ASKLAGAGETQY
>medium-sized|TRBV19
ASSRTSGQETQY
>NA|TRBV15
ATSNMAGLNYEQY
>NA|TRBV5-1
ASSLALLAGVVYEQY
>NA|TRBV9
ASSVATSWGRAGGELF
>NA|TRBV18
ASSLGGSGYQETQY
>NA|TRBV11-2
ASSVRRQAQNTGELF
>NA|TRBV7-2
ASTTRPVFEQF
>NA|TRBV19
ASSIGRTGNHEQY
>NA|TRBV28
ASILLAGLVTDTQY
>few|TRBV12-5
ASGQGSYGYT
>few|TRBV5-1
ASSSQGGTEAF
>NA|TRBV11-2
ASHTFRGGADTQY
>NA|TRBV4-1
ASSQDSDRGAYEQY
>NA|TRBV27
ASSLTSGKGLWQY
>NA|TRBV6-5
ASSSTGGGGNTIY
>NA|TRBV7-2
ASSLRQGGSGELF